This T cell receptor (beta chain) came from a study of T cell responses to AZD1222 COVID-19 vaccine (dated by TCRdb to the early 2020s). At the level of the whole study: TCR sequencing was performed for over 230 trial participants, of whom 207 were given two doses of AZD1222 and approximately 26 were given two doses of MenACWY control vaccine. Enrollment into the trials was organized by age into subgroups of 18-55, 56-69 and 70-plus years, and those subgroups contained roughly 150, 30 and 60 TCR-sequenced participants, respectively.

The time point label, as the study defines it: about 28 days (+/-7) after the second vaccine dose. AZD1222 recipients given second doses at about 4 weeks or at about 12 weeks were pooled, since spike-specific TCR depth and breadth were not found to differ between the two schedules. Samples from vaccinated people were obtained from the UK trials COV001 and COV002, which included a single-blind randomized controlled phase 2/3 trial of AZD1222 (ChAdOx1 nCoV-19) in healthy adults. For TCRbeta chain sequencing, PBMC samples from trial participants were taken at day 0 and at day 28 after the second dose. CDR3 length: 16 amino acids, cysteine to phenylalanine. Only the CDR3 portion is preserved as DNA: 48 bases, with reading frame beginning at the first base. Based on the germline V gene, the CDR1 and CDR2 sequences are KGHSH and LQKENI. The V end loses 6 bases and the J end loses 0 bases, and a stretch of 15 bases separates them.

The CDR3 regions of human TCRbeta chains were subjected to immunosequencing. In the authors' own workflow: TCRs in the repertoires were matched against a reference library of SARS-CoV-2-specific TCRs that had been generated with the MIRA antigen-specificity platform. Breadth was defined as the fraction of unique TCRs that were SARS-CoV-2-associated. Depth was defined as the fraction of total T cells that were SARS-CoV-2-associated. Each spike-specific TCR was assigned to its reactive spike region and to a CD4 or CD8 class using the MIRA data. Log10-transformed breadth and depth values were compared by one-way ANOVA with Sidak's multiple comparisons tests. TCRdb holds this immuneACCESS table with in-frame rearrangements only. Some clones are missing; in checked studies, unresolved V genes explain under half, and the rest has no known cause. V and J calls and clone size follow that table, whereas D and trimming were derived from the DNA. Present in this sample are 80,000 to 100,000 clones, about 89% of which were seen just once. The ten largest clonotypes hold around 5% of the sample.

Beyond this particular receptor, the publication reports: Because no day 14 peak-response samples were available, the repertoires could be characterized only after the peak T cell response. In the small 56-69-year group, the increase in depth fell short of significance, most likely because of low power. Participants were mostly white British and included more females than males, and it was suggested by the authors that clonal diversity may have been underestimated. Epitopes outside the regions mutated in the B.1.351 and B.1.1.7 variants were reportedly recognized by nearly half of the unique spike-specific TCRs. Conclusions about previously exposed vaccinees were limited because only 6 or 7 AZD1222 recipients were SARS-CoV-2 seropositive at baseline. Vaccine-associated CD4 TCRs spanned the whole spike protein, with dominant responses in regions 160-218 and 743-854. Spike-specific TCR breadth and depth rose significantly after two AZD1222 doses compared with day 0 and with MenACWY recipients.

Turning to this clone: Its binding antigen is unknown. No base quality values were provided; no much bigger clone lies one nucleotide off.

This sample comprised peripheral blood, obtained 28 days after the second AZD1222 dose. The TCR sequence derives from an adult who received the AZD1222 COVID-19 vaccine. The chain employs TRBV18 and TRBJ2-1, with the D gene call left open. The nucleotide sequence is TGTGCCAGCTCCCCCCTGGGAAGAAGCTCCTACAATGAGCAGTTCTTC. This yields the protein CASSPLGRSSYNEQFF.